Below, 23 T cell receptor beta chains from the same sample are listed, as sequenced in a study of cytomegalovirus exposure and HLA in healthy donors. PCR used 60 Vbeta primers and 13 Jbeta primers. TCRdb keeps only in-frame clones here, not all; method: immunoSEQ multiplex PCR. Here the sample table reports 100,000 to 150,000 clones. Sequencing was done on a sample of PBMCs. The source is a woman between 40 and 55 years old in good health and CMV-seronegative.

The rearrangement links TRBV7-2 to TRBJ2-7; 11 positions agree with TRBD2. The J segment lost 7 bases and the V segment lost 3 bases, leaving 5 bases of the junction unmatched. This CDR3 comprises 14 residues. Germline loops: CDR1 SGHTA, CDR2 FQGNSA. The CDR3 reads CASSFSGGAQEQYF. CDR3 coding DNA: TGTGCCAGCAGCTTTAGCGGGGGGGCTCAGGAGCAGTACTTC. The whole variable domain, remainder taken from reference TRBV7-2 and TRBJ2-7, is GAGVSQSPSNKVTEKGKDVELRCDPISGHTALYWYRQSLGQGLEFLIYFQGNSAPDKSGLPSDRFSAERTGGSVSTLTIQRTQQEDSAVYLCASSFSGGAQEQYFGPGTRLTVT.

The CDR3: CASSQTGVQPQHF. The DNA for the CDR3 is TGTGCCAGCTCACAGACAGGGGTGCAGCCCCAGCATTTT. This chain uses TRBV18 with TRBJ1-5; TRBD1 matches at 8 bases. CDR3 size: 13 residues. The germline CDR1 and CDR2 sequences are KGHSH and LQKENI. V shed 4 bases and J 7 bases; nucleotides not matched to a gene: 3.

V gene TRBV12-5 combines with J gene TRBJ2-3; the match to TRBD1 covers 9 bases. The CDR3 is 15 residues long. Trimming cost V 5 bases and J 9 bases; bases outside gene matches: 12. The germline V gene has CDR1 LGHNT and CDR2 FRNRAP. This chain's CDR3 is CASGPWGQGFETQYF. Here the CDR3 DNA reads TGTGCTAGTGGTCCCTGGGGACAGGGATTCGAGACGCAGTATTTT. The full variable domain, in which reference TRBV12-5 and TRBJ2-3 provide the parts outside the CDR3, is DARVTQTPRHKVTEMGQEVTMRCQPILGHNTVFWYRQTMMQGLELLAYFRNRAPLDDSGMPKDRFSAEMPDATLATLKIQPSEPRDSAVYFCASGPWGQGFETQYFGPGTRLTVL.

The rearrangement uses TRBV14 and TRBJ1-1, with D unclear. V dropped 5 bases and J dropped 5 bases, with 15 bases sitting between them. The CDR3 spans 14 residues. In germline, CDR1 is SGHDN, CDR2 FVKESK. The CDR3 region has the DNA TGTGCCAGCAGCGTAGGCGGGGTCAGGACTGAAGCTTTCTTT. Its translation is CASSVGGVRTEAFF.

The rearrangement joins TRBV5-6 to TRBJ2-1, with D perhaps TRBD1 (6 bases). CDR1 SGHDT and CDR2 YYEEEE come from the germline V gene. CDR3 length: 17 amino acids. V gave up 5 bases and J gave up 3 bases, with 21 bases separating them. CDR3 sequence: CASRETGNRLLYNEQFF. The CDR3 nucleotides read TGTGCCAGCAGAGAGACAGGTAACCGACTCCTCTACAATGAGCAGTTCTTC.

The chain joins TRBV7-9 to TRBJ2-3; D call uncertain. The CDR3 covers 16 residues. Germline values: CDR1 SEHNR, CDR2 FQNEAQ (reference sequence). V was cut by 4 bases and J by 5 bases, with 19 bases left in between. The CDR3 DNA reads as TGTGCCAGCAGCTGGAGACTCGGAGCACCGGTAGATACGCAGTATTTT. It translates to CASSWRLGAPVDTQYF.

The chain combines TRBV5-1 with TRBJ2-2, with a tentative D call TRBD2 (6 bases). The CDR3 extends over 15 amino acids. The germline CDR1 and CDR2 sequences are SGHRS and YFSETQ. V was trimmed by 4 bases and J by 3 bases, leaving 13 bases between them. DNA for the CDR3: TGCGCCAGCAGCCCCCAGGGCGGGGACACCGGGGAGCTGTTTTTT. This codes for CASSPQGGDTGELFF.

This chain connects TRBV6-4 to TRBJ2-3, with a tentative D call TRBD2 (5 bases). The CDR3 has 13 residues. V dropped 2 bases and J dropped 6 bases, with 9 bases sitting between them. The germline CDR1 and CDR2 sequences are MRHNA and SNTAGT. The DNA of the CDR3 is TGTGCCAGCAGTGACGCGGCTAGCGATACGCAGTATTTT. It translates to CASSDAASDTQYF.

J is TRBJ1-5 and V is TRBV18; 9 positions agree with TRBD1. Germline V gene data show CDR1 as KGHSH and CDR2 as LQKENI. The CDR3 runs 15 residues. V dropped 6 bases and J dropped 9; count of bases not matched to a gene: 12. CDR3 sequence (DNA): TGTGCCAGCTCCCAGGGACAGGGCGCGGTCGGGCCCCAGCATTTT. It encodes CASSQGQGAVGPQHF.

The rearrangement joins TRBV11-2 to TRBJ1-1; D remains unclear. Per the germline V gene, CDR1 is SGHAT and CDR2 is FQNNGV. This CDR3 comprises 15 residues. With 4 bases removed from V and 4 bases from J, the gap between germline ends came to 16 bases. The CDR3 sequence is CASSSGVAGITEAFF. DNA for the CDR3: TGTGCCAGCAGCTCAGGAGTAGCGGGAATCACTGAAGCTTTCTTT.

The chain couples TRBV9 to TRBJ2-2, with 8 bases lining up with TRBD1. This CDR3 region has 16 residues. The V gene's germline CDR1 is SGDLS and CDR2 YYNGEE. With V trimmed by 0 bases and J by 1 base, 2 bases remained unmatched. Here the CDR3 DNA reads TGTGCCAGCAGCGTAGCTGGGACAGGGAACACCGGGGAGCTGTTTTTT. Amino acids: CASSVAGTGNTGELFF. The complete variable domain, with remaining parts taken from reference TRBV9 and TRBJ2-2, reads DSGVTQTPKHLITATGQRVTLRCSPRSGDLSVYWYQQSLDQGLQFLIQYYNGEERAKGNILERFSAQQFPDLHSELNLSSLELGDSALYFCASSVAGTGNTGELFFGEGSRLTVL.

Of note for this clone: This sample includes further DNA sequences coding for the same CDR3. The chain has TRBV28 and TRBJ2-6, with a possible D match to TRBD1 (5 bases). Deletions cut 2 bases from V and 0 bases from J, with 5 bases between. The CDR3 has 15 residues. Germline values: CDR1 MDHEN, CDR2 SYDVKM. The CDR3 sequence: CASSLRGSGANVLTF. CDR3 in DNA: TGTGCCAGCAGTTTAAGGGGCTCTGGGGCCAACGTCCTGACTTTC.

This sequence joins TRBV6-5 and TRBJ1-5; TRBD1 might be the D (5 bases). Trimming removed 7 bases at V and 7 bases at J, with 17 bases between. The CDR3 contains 14 residues. The V gene's germline CDR1 is MNHEY and CDR2 SVGAGI. The CDR3: CASTPQGGRQPQHF. Written as DNA, the CDR3 is TGTGCCAGCACCCCCCAGGGTGGAAGACAGCCCCAGCATTTT.

J is TRBJ2-3 and V is TRBV6-6; tentatively, D is TRBD1 (7 bases). Trimming shortened V by 6 bases and J by 5 bases, and 15 bases separated the two germline ends. This CDR3 region has 14 residues. Per germline, CDR1 MNHNY and CDR2 SVGAGI (reference sequence). CDR3 nucleotide sequence: TGTGCCAGCAGACTTCAGGGGGGCGGAGATACGCAGTATTTT. Protein sequence: CASRLQGGGDTQYF.

The genes are TRBV6-6 and TRBJ2-2; TRBD2 matches at 7 bases. V trimming: 8 bases; J trimming: 1 base; junction bases outside the gene matches: 10. This CDR3 has 16 residues. Germline V gene lookup returns CDR1 MNHNY and CDR2 SVGAGI (reference sequence). The CDR3 region is CASLRGASGNTGELFF. In DNA, the CDR3 is TGTGCCAGCTTACGAGGGGCTAGCGGGAACACCGGGGAGCTGTTTTTT.

Of note for this clone: Other DNA sequences in this sample translate to the same CDR3. Here the CDR3 reads CASSPGQNYGYTF. The CDR3 nucleotides are TGTGCCAGCAGTCCGGGACAAAACTATGGCTACACCTTC. This rearrangement joins TRBV28 to TRBJ1-2; perhaps TRBD1 as D (6 bases). The CDR3 runs to 13 residues. The germline V gene encodes CDR1 MDHEN and CDR2 SYDVKM. V was shortened by 5 bases and J by 2 bases, with 9 bases between the two germline ends.

This chain joins TRBV29-1 and TRBJ1-1; no firm D call. Per germline, CDR1 SQVTM and CDR2 ANQGSEA. This CDR3 region has 14 residues. V dropped 7 bases and J dropped 0 bases, with 15 bases sitting between them. Here the CDR3 DNA reads TGCAGCGGAGTGGAGTCCACCTTGAACACTGAAGCTTTCTTT. It encodes CSGVESTLNTEAFF. Based on the CDR3 plus reference TRBV29-1 and TRBJ1-1, the full variable domain is SAVISQKPSRDICQRGTSLTIQCQVDSQVTMMFWYRQQPGQSLTLIATANQGSEATYESGFVIDKFPISRPNLTFSTLTVSNMSPEDSSIYLCSGVESTLNTEAFFGQGTRLTVV.

The CDR3 DNA reads as TGTGCCAGCAGGTTTAGGGACTCTCACACCGGGGAGCTGTTTTTT. The encoded protein is CASRFRDSHTGELFF. The chain carries TRBV14 and TRBJ2-2; D is possibly TRBD2 (6 bases). The CDR3 is made up of 15 amino acids. V dropped 6 bases and J dropped 3 bases, with 14 bases sitting between them. The germline V gene has CDR1 SGHDN and CDR2 FVKESK.

The chain joins TRBV18 to TRBJ1-1, with unresolved D. V was pared by 3 bases and J by 11 bases, with 16 bases between. CDR1 KGHSH and CDR2 LQKENI come from the germline V gene. There are 13 residues in the CDR3. CDR3 amino acids: CASSPSSGQWAFF. The CDR3 DNA reads as TGTGCCAGCTCACCTTCCTCGGGTCAGTGGGCTTTCTTT.

The CDR3 here is CASSQGDYGYTF. The CDR3 nucleotides are TGTGCCAGCAGTCAGGGGGACTATGGCTACACCTTC. The genes are TRBV27 and TRBJ1-2; 7 bases map to TRBD1. This CDR3 region has 12 residues. Germline values: CDR1 MNHEY, CDR2 SMNVEV (reference sequence). Trimming cost V 5 bases and J 3 bases; bases outside gene matches: 0.

The chain is built from TRBV11-1 and TRBJ2-5, with 7 bases aligning to TRBD2. Germline-derived CDR1 and CDR2 are SGHAT and FQDESV (reference sequence). J gave up 1 base and V 4 bases, and 3 bases lay outside the gene matches. The CDR3 totals 14 residues. The CDR3 region is CASSSLAVQETQYF. CDR3 in DNA: TGTGCCAGCAGCTCGCTAGCGGTCCAAGAGACCCAGTACTTC. The full variable domain, rest sourced from reference TRBV11-1 and TRBJ2-5, is EAEVAQSPRYKITEKSQAVAFWCDPISGHATLYWYRQILGQGPELLVQFQDESVVDDSQLPKDRFSAERLKGVDSTLKIQPAELGDSAMYLCASSSLAVQETQYFGPGTRLLVL.

V usage is TRBV6-5 and J usage is TRBJ1-1; D is undetermined. V was trimmed by 6 bases and J by 0 bases, leaving 11 bases between them. The CDR3 sequence is 14 residues long. Germline assignment: CDR1 MNHEY and CDR2 SVGAGI. The CDR3 bases are TGTGCCAGCAGGAAAGGACTAGTGAACACTGAAGCTTTCTTT. This translates into CASRKGLVNTEAFF.

This chain uses TRBV5-1 with TRBJ2-3; weak D call: TRBD2 (6 bases). The CDR3 is 16 residues long. Germline assignment: CDR1 SGHRS and CDR2 YFSETQ. The V end lost 0 bases, the J end lost 3 bases, and 14 bases lay between the germline ends. DNA for the CDR3: TGCGCCAGCAGCTTGGCCCTAGGAGGGCCAACAGATACGCAGTATTTT. Its translation is CASSLALGGPTDTQYF.